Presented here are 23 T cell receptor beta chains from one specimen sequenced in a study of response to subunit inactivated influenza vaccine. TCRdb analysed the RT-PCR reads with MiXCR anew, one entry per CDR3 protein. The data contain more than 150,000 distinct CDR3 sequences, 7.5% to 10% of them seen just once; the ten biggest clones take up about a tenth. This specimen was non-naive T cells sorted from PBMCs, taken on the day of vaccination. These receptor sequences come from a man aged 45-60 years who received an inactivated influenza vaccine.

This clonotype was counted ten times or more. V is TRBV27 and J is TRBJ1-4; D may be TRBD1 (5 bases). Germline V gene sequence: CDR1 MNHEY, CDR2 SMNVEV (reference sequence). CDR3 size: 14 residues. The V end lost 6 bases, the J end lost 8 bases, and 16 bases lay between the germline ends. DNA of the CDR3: TGTGCCAGCAGCTCCCTCGCCGGGGACGAAAAACTGTTTTTT. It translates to CASSSLAGDEKLFF.

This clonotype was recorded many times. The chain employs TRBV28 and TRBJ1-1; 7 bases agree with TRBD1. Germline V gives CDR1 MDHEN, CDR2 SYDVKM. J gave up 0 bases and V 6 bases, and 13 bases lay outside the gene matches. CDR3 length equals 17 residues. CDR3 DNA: TGTGCCAGCAGATCGACAGGGAGGTTGGGGATGAACACTGAAGCTTTCTTT. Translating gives CASRSTGRLGMNTEAFF.

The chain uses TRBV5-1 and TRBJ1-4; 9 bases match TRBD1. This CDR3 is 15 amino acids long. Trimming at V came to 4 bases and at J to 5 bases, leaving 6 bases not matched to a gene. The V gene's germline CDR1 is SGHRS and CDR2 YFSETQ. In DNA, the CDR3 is TGCGCCAGCAGCCTCGGGACAGGGAGGAATGAAAAACTGTTTTTT. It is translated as CASSLGTGRNEKLFF.

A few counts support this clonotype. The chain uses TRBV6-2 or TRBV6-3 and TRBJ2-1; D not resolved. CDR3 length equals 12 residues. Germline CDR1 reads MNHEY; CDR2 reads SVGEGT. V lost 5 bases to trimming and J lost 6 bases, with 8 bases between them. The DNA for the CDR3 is TGTGCCAGCAGTCTCTACAGCAATGAGCAGTTCTTC. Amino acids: CASSLYSNEQFF.

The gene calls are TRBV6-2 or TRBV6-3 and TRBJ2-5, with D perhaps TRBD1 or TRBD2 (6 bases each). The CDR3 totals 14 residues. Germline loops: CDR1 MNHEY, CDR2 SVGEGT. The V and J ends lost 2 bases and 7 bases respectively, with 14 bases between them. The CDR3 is CASSYEARGVTQYF. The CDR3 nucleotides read TGTGCCAGCAGTTACGAGGCTAGGGGGGTGACCCAGTACTTC.

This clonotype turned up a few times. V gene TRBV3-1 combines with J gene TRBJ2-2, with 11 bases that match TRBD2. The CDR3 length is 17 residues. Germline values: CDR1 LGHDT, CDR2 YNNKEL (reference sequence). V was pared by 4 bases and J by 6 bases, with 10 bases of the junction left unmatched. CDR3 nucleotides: TGTGCCAGCAGCCCAAGGCGGCTAGCGGGGGGCCCCGGGGAGCTGTTTTTT. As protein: CASSPRRLAGGPGELFF.

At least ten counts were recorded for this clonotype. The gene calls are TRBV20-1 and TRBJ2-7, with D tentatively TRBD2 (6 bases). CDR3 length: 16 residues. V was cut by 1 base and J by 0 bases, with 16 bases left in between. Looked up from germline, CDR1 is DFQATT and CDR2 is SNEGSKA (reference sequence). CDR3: CSARVGSSVSSYEQYF. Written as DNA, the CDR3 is TGCAGTGCTAGAGTGGGCTCTAGCGTAAGCTCCTACGAGCAGTACTTC.

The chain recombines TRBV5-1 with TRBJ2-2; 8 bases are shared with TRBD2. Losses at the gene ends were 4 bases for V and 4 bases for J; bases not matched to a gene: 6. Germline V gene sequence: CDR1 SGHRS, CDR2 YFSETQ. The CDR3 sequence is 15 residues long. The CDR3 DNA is TGCGCCAGCAGCGCGAGCGGGAGCGGCACCGGGGAGCTGTTTTTT. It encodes CASSASGSGTGELFF.

The CDR3 loop is CASIQGQHSNQPQHF. The CDR3 bases are TGTGCCAGCATTCAGGGACAACATAGCAATCAGCCCCAGCATTTT. This chain uses TRBV6-1 with TRBJ1-5, with D perhaps TRBD1 (6 bases). Per the germline V gene, CDR1 is MNHNS and CDR2 is SASEGT. V was pared by 7 bases and J by 0 bases, with 13 bases between. This CDR3 is built from 15 residues.

CDR3 coding DNA: TGCAGCGTTTTTGGACAGGGCGATAATGAAAAACTGTTTTTT. Translated: CSVFGQGDNEKLFF. This rearrangement joins TRBV29-1 to TRBJ1-4; 8 bases are a match to TRBD1. The junction had 6 bases not matched to a gene; V was cut back by 5 bases and J by 4 bases. Germline values: CDR1 SQVTM, CDR2 ANQGSEA. The CDR3 is made up of 14 amino acids.

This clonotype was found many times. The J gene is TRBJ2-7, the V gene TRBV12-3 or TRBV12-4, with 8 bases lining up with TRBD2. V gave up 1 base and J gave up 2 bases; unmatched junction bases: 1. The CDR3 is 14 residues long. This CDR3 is CASSLGTSTYEQYF. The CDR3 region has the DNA TGTGCCAGCAGTTTAGGGACTAGCACCTACGAGCAGTACTTC.

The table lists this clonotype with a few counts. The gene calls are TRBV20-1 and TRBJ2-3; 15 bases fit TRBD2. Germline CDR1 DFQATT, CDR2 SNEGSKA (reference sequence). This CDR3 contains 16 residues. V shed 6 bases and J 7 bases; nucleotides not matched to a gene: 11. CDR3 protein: CSAKRGLAGGQNTQYF. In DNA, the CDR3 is TGCAGTGCAAAACGAGGACTAGCGGGGGGGCAGAATACGCAGTATTTT.

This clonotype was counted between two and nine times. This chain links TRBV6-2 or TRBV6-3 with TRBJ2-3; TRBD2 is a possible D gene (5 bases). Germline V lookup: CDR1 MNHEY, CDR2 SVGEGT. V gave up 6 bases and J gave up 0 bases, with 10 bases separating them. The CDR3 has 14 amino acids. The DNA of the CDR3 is TGTGCCAGCAGCCGGACGGGGAGCACAGATACGCAGTATTTT. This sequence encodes CASSRTGSTDTQYF.

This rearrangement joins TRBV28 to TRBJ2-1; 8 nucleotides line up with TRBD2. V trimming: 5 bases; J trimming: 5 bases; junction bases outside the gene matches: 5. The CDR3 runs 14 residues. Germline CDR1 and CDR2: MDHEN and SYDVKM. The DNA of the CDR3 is TGTGCCAGCAGTATTACTAGCGGAAACAATGAGCAGTTCTTC. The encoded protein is CASSITSGNNEQFF.

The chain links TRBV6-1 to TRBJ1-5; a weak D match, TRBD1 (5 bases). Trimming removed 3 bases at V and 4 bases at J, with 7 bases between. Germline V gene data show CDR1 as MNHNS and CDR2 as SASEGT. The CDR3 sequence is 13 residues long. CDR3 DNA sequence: TGTGCCAGCAGTGACAGGGCTAATCAGCCCCAGCATTTT. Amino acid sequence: CASSDRANQPQHF.

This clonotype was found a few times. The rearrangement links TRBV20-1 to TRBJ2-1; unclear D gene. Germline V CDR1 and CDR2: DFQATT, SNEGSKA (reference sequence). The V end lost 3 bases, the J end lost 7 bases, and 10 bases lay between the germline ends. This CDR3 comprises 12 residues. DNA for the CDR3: TGCAGTGCTAGTTTAGTCGTGAATGAGCAGTTCTTC. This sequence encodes CSASLVVNEQFF.

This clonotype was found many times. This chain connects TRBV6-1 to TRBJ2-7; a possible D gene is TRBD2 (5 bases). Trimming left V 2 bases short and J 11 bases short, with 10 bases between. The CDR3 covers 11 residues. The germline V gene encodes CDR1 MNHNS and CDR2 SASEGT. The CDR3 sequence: CASSERGKKYF. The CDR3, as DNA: TGTGCCAGCAGTGAACGGGGAAAGAAGTACTTC.

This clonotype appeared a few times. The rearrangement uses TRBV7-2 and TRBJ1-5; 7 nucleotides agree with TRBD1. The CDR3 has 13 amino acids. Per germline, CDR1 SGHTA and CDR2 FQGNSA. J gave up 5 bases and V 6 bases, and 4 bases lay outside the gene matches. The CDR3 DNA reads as TGTGCCAGCAGTCATGACAGGGATCAGCCCCAGCATTTT. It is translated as CASSHDRDQPQHF.

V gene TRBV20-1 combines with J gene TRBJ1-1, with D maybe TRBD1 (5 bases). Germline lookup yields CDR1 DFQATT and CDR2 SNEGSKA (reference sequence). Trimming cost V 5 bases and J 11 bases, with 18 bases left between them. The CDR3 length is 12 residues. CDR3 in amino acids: CSASYGAYEAFF. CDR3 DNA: TGCAGTGCTTCGTACGGGGCCTACGAGGCTTTCTTT.

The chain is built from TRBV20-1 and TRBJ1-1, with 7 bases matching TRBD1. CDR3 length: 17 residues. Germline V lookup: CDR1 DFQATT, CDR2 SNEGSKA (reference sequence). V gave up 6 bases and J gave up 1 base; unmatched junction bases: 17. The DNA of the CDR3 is TGCAGTGCCATCGATCCAGGGGGGGGCAAGGGGAACACTGAAGCTTTCTTT. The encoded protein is CSAIDPGGGKGNTEAFF.

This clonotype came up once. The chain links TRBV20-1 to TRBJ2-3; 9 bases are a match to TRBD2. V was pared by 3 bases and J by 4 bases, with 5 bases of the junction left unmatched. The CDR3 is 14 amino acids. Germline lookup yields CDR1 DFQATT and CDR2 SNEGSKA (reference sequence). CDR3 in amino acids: CSASVAGGADTQYF. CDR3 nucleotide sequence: TGCAGTGCTAGCGTTGCGGGAGGGGCAGATACGCAGTATTTT.

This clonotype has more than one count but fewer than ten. Here the CDR3 reads CASSNSGGYTF. DNA of the CDR3: TGTGCCAGCAGTAACAGCGGAGGCTACACCTTC. This chain links TRBV11-2 with TRBJ1-2; D remains unclear. Germline-derived CDR1 and CDR2 are SGHAT and FQNNGV. The CDR3 sequence is 11 residues long. The ends were cut back, 6 bases at V and 8 bases at J, with 10 bases in the middle.

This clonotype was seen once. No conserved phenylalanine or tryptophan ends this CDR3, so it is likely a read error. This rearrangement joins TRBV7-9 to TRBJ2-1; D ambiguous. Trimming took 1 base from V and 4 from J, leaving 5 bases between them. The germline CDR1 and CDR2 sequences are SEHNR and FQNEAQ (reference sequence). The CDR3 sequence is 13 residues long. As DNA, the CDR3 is TGTGCCAGCAGCTTAGGCGCATACAATGAGCAGTTCCTC. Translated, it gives CASSLGAYNEQFL.